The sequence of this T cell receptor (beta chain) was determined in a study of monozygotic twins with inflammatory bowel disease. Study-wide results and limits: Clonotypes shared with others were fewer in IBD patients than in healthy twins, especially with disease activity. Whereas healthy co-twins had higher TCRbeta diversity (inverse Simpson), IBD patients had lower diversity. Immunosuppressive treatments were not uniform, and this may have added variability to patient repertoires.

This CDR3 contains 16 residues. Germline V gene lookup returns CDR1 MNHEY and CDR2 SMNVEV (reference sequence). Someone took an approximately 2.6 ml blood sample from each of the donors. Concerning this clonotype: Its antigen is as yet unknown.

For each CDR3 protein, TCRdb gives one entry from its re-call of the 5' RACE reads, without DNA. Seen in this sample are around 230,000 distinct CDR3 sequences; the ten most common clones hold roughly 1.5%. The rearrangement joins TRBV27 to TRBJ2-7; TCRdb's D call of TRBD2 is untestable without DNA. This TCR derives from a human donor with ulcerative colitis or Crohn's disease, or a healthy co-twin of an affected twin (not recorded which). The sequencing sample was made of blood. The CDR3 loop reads CASSSAERGSRGEQYF.